What follows are 18 T cell receptor beta chains derived from one specimen sequenced in a study of CD8 T cells in ankylosing spondylitis. Overall study results and limits: Seemingly distinctive of ankylosing spondylitis blood was a TCR beta motif formed by eight highly homologous variants.

No antigens are known for them. TCRdb re-derived calls from the 5' RACE reads in MiXCR, one entry per CDR3 protein. This table holds 100,000 to 150,000 distinct CDR3 sequences, 15% to 20% found once. Material: blood, either unsorted or a sorted T cell fraction (not recorded which). Receptors were obtained from a male donor with ankylosing spondylitis.

The V and J genes are TRBV11-2 and TRBJ2-7; D ambiguous. The germline gives CDR1 SGHAT, CDR2 FQNNGV. This CDR3 region has 13 residues. Trimming removed 3 bases at V and 4 bases at J, with 10 bases between. CDR3 nucleotide sequence: TGTGCCAGCAGCTTGTTTCGACATTACGAGCAGTACTTC. Protein sequence: CASSLFRHYEQYF.

This clonotype turned up a few times. Here the CDR3 reads CASSHPEGLQYEQFF. In nucleotides, the CDR3 is TGTGCCAGCAGCCATCCAGAGGGTTTGCAATATGAGCAGTTCTTC. V gene TRBV7-3 combines with J gene TRBJ2-1, with a weak D call TRBD2 (5 bases). V was shortened by 5 bases and J by 8 bases, with 19 bases between the two germline ends. The CDR3 totals 15 residues. The germline CDR1 and CDR2 sequences are SGHTA and FQGTGA.

The chain combines TRBV7-9 with TRBJ2-1; D is unclear. CDR3 length equals 15 residues. Germline V CDR1 and CDR2: SEHNR, FQNEAQ (reference sequence). V was cut by 1 base and J by 14 bases, with 21 bases left in between. CDR3 in amino acids: CASSLGPTGAPFKFF. The CDR3 nucleotides are TGTGCCAGCAGCTTAGGGCCTACTGGAGCGCCCTTTAAGTTCTTC. Variable domain in full (rest from reference TRBV7-9 and TRBJ2-1): DTGVSQNPRHKITKRGQNVTFRCDPISEHNRLYWYRQTLGQGPEFLTYFQNEAQLEKSRLLSDRFSAERPKGSFSTLEIQRTEQGDSAMYLCASSLGPTGAPFKFFGPGTRLTVL.

This clonotype was observed a handful of times. The V and J genes are TRBV13 and TRBJ2-1, with D uncertain. Deletions cut 3 bases from V and 6 bases from J, with 12 bases between. Per the germline V gene, CDR1 is PRHDT and CDR2 is FYEKMQ (reference sequence). The CDR3 totals 14 residues. CDR3 protein: CASSFEGKVNEQFF. CDR3 in DNA: TGTGCCAGCAGCTTCGAAGGGAAGGTCAATGAGCAGTTCTTC.

This chain uses TRBV24-1 with TRBJ2-1; TRBD2 might be the D (6 bases). The V end was cut by 4 bases, the J end by 4 bases, with 16 bases between. CDR1 is KGHDR, CDR2 SFDVKD, per germline. This CDR3 contains 16 residues. In DNA form, the CDR3 reads TGTGCCACCAGTGACCCCCAAGGCGGGGCTTACAATGAGCAGTTCTTC. Protein sequence: CATSDPQGGAYNEQFF.

This clonotype has a handful of counts. This rearrangement joins TRBV6-2 or TRBV6-3 to TRBJ2-7, with D maybe TRBD2 (6 bases). V was pared by 4 bases and J by 4 bases, with 17 bases between. The germline gives CDR1 MNHEY, CDR2 SVGEGT. This CDR3 has 15 amino acids. CDR3 protein: CASSSNPGLSYEQYF. CDR3 coding DNA: TGTGCCAGCAGTTCCAACCCGGGACTTAGTTACGAGCAGTACTTC.

This clonotype has only a few counts. This sequence joins TRBV5-1 and TRBJ2-7; D tentatively reads TRBD1 or TRBD2 (5 bases each). Germline CDR1 is SGHRS and CDR2 is YFSETQ. This CDR3 comprises 13 residues. V lost 2 bases and J 5 bases, leaving 11 bases between the germline ends. In DNA form, the CDR3 reads TGCGCCAGCAGCTTCTTGGGGGACCACGAGCAGTACTTC. Amino acids: CASSFLGDHEQYF.

This clonotype has at least ten counts. This chain links TRBV5-1 with TRBJ2-5, with a tentative D call TRBD2 (5 bases). The germline V gene encodes CDR1 SGHRS and CDR2 YFSETQ. V lost 4 bases, J lost 2 bases, and 9 bases lay in between. CDR3 length: 13 amino acids. For the CDR3, the DNA is TGCGCCAGCAGCACAGCGGAGCAAGAGACCCAGTACTTC. This encodes CASSTAEQETQYF. The variable domain in full, completed from reference TRBV5-1 and TRBJ2-5, reads KAGVTQTPRYLIKTRGQQVTLSCSPISGHRSVSWYQQTPGQGLQFLFEYFSETQRNKGNFPGRFSGRQFSNSRSEMNVSTLELGDSALYLCASSTAEQETQYFGPGTRLLVL.

This clonotype occurred a few times. The rearrangement links TRBV27 to TRBJ1-1; the D gene is possibly TRBD1 (5 bases). V was shortened by 5 bases and J by 8 bases, with 15 bases between the two germline ends. From germline, CDR1 is MNHEY and CDR2 SMNVEV (reference sequence). CDR3 size: 13 residues. The CDR3, as DNA: TGTGCCAGCAGTCCGCAGGGTGGGTTAGAAGCTTTCTTT. Translating gives CASSPQGGLEAFF.

The chain employs TRBV15 and TRBJ2-3, with TRBD1 matching over 10 bases. CDR1 LNHNV and CDR2 YYDKDF come from the germline V gene (reference sequence). The CDR3 consists of 16 residues. J was trimmed by 3 bases and V by 3 bases; bases with no gene match: 6. In nucleotides, the CDR3 is TGTGCCACCAGCAGGGGGGACAGGGGAAGGACAGATACGCAGTATTTT. Protein product: CATSRGDRGRTDTQYF.

This sequence joins TRBV7-8 and TRBJ1-5; D gene ambiguous. CDR1 is SGHVS, CDR2 FQNEAQ, per germline. V was pared by 0 bases and J by 7 bases, with 10 bases between. The CDR3 is made up of 14 amino acids. This chain's CDR3 is CASSLAGVGQPQHF. The CDR3 DNA sequence: TGTGCCAGCAGCTTAGCCGGGGTCGGACAGCCCCAGCATTTT.

This clonotype was counted only a few times. This chain connects TRBV24-1 to TRBJ2-5, with D possibly being TRBD2 (5 bases). Germline V gene sequence: CDR1 KGHDR, CDR2 SFDVKD. The CDR3 covers 13 residues. Deletions cut 7 bases from V and 1 base from J, with 9 bases between. The CDR3 DNA follows: TGTGCCACCAGGGGAGCCTTCCAAGAGACCCAGTACTTC. This encodes CATRGAFQETQYF.

This clonotype was recorded many times. The V call is TRBV28, the J call TRBJ2-1; weak D call: TRBD2 (6 bases). Germline values: CDR1 MDHEN, CDR2 SYDVKM. V was clipped by 8 bases and J by 4 bases, with 18 bases between them. The CDR3 has 15 amino acids. In DNA form, the CDR3 reads TGTGCCAGCGAACCGGGACTCCTCTTATACAATGAGCAGTTCTTC. Its translation: CASEPGLLLYNEQFF.

The J gene is TRBJ2-2, the V gene TRBV11-2; tentative D call: TRBD1 (6 bases). The CDR3 length is 18 residues. Germline values: CDR1 SGHAT, CDR2 FQNNGV. The V gene lost 2 bases and the J gene lost 0 bases, with 16 bases spanning the gap. The CDR3 DNA sequence: TGTGCCAGCAGCTTAAAGGAGCAGGGGCTAACGAACACCGGGGAGCTGTTTTTT. This codes for CASSLKEQGLTNTGELFF.

This CDR3 is CSARDAGQGTEAFF. The CDR3 DNA reads TGCAGTGCTAGAGACGCGGGACAGGGGACTGAAGCTTTCTTT. The chain has TRBV20-1 and TRBJ1-1; the match to TRBD1 covers 10 bases. V lost 0 bases to trimming and J lost 5 bases; unmatched junction nucleotides: 3. Germline assignment: CDR1 DFQATT and CDR2 SNEGSKA (reference sequence). This CDR3 has 14 amino acids.

The gene calls are TRBV20-1 and TRBJ2-5; 11 bases fit TRBD1. CDR3 length: 14 residues. The J segment lost 7 bases and the V segment lost 4 bases, leaving 8 bases of the junction unmatched. Germline CDR1 and CDR2: DFQATT and SNEGSKA (reference sequence). In DNA form, the CDR3 reads TGCAGTGCTATCCTATGGGACAGGGGGTCGACCCAGTACTTC. It translates to CSAILWDRGSTQYF.

This clonotype was recorded a few times. The V gene is TRBV4-3, the J gene TRBJ2-1, with a weak D call TRBD1 (8 bases). The CDR3 runs 19 residues. The germline V gene encodes CDR1 LGHNA and CDR2 YSLEER. Trimming took off 0 bases at V and 12 bases at J, with 30 bases between the two ends. In nucleotides, the CDR3 is TGCGCCAGCAGCCAAGAAGTTATCAGGGGGCGCACTATGGCGGGAGTGCAGTTCTTC. Translated: CASSQEVIRGRTMAGVQFF.

The chain links TRBV28 to TRBJ2-5, with 7 bases fitting TRBD2. Germline CDR1 reads MDHEN; CDR2 reads SYDVKM. The J segment lost 1 base and the V segment lost 2 bases, leaving 1 base of the junction unmatched. CDR3 size: 14 residues. CDR3 DNA: TGTGCCAGCAGTTTAGGGACTATCCAAGAGACCCAGTACTTC. Residues: CASSLGTIQETQYF.